This T cell receptor (beta chain) was observed in a study of blood T cell repertoires in COVID-19. V was trimmed by 1 base and J by 0 bases, leaving 10 bases between them. The CDR3 consists of 15 residues. Germline V gene data show CDR1 as SGHAT and CDR2 as FQNNGV. Profiled with immunoSEQ multiplex PCR; TCRdb holds only in-frame clones, not every one. The profile covers roughly 70,000 clones, with about 88% appearing a single time and roughly 3.5% taken by the ten largest. The TCR sequence derives from a man between 65 and 79 years old with acute or convalescent COVID-19. Sequenced input: peripheral blood. The genes are TRBV11-2 and TRBJ2-7, with D possibly TRBD1 on 5 matching bases. This CDR3 is CASSLVQVGSYEQYF. The DNA of the CDR3 is TGTGCCAGCAGCTTAGTACAGGTGGGCTCCTACGAGCAGTACTTC. The full variable domain, completed using reference TRBV11-2 and TRBJ2-7, is EAGVAQSPRYKIIEKRQSVAFWCNPISGHATLYWYQQILGQGPKLLIQFQNNGVVDDSQLPKDRFSAERLKGVDSTLKIQPAKLEDSAVYLCASSLVQVGSYEQYFGPGTRLTVT.